The 16 T cell receptor beta chains below were found in one sample sequenced in a study of human T cells and chemical hapten exposure. The time point was: patch test 2, 6 weeks after DPC sensitization. Sample treatment: therapeutic diphenylcyclopropenone sensitization with weekly scalp DPC. TCRdb redid the calling of the RACE reads with MiXCR, one entry per CDR3 protein. The data show about 85,000 distinct CDR3 sequences, roughly 11% seen once. The material was whole blood, obtained in connection with sensitization to the hapten diphenylcyclopropenone (DPC). The receptors were sampled from a young man with alopecia areata. Some clones in this sample may be carry-over from other donors' samples.

This clonotype has a count of ten or more. V and J are TRBV6-1 and TRBJ2-3, with 7 positions matching TRBD2. CDR3 length equals 15 residues. Trimming removed 9 bases from V and 6 bases from J; junction bases left unmatched: 15. Germline CDR1 is MNHNS and CDR2 is SASEGT. The CDR3 nucleotides read TGTGCCAGTAGGGAAGGGGCTAGCGGTAGTGATACGCAGTATTTT. Its translation: CASREGASGSDTQYF.

This clonotype was seen more than once but under ten times. This chain connects TRBV6-4 to TRBJ1-2; D unresolved. V shed 2 bases and J shed 4 bases, with 11 bases lying between them. The germline V gene has CDR1 MRHNA and CDR2 SNTAGT. This CDR3 comprises 14 residues. CDR3 DNA sequence: TGTGCCAGCAGTGACGGGAACAGCATCTATGGCTACACCTTC. Residues: CASSDGNSIYGYTF.

Only a few counts were recorded for this clonotype. The chain combines TRBV28 with TRBJ1-1; a possible D gene is TRBD1 (5 bases). The V and J ends lost 8 bases and 5 bases respectively, with 9 bases between them. The CDR3 runs 11 residues. CDR1 MDHEN and CDR2 SYDVKM come from the germline V gene. Written as DNA, the CDR3 is TGTGCCAGCCGCGGGGGGACTGAAGCTTTCTTT. Translated: CASRGGTEAFF.

The rearrangement links TRBV7-2 to TRBJ1-5; 7 bases fit TRBD1. With 5 bases clipped from V and 5 bases from J, the junction kept 6 bases outside the gene matches. From germline, CDR1 is SGHTA and CDR2 FQGNSA. The CDR3 sequence is 14 residues long. CDR3 sequence: CASSGDSTYQPQHF. The DNA for the CDR3 is TGTGCCAGCAGCGGGGACAGCACATATCAGCCCCAGCATTTT.

About this clonotype itself: This may arise from a read error, as a much more abundant clone is one base away. The chain carries TRBV7-9 and TRBJ1-1, with TRBD1 matching over 9 bases. Germline loops: CDR1 SEHNR, CDR2 FQNEAQ (reference sequence). The CDR3 extends over 13 amino acids. The CDR3, as DNA: TGTGCCAGCAGCACCACAGGGGGCACTAAAGCTTTCTTT. Its translation: CASSTTGGTKAFF.

This chain connects TRBV7-2 to TRBJ1-1; D might be TRBD1 (6 bases). V was trimmed by 1 base and J by 3 bases, leaving 12 bases between them. The CDR3 sequence is 15 residues long. Germline V CDR1 and CDR2: SGHTA, FQGNSA. CDR3 nucleotide sequence: TGTGCCAGCAGCTTAGACCCAGGGGAAGACACTGAAGCTTTCTTT. Its translation is CASSLDPGEDTEAFF.

Only a few counts were recorded for this clonotype. The CDR3 sequence is CASSLGGISNQPQHF. CDR3 sequence (DNA): TGTGCCAGCAGCTTGGGGGGTATTAGCAATCAGCCCCAGCATTTT. The chain couples TRBV7-9 to TRBJ1-5; the D gene is possibly TRBD1 (5 bases). Germline V gene sequence: CDR1 SEHNR, CDR2 FQNEAQ (reference sequence). The length of the CDR3 is 15 residues. Trimming left V 3 bases short and J 0 bases short, with 9 bases between. Combining the CDR3 with reference TRBV7-9 and TRBJ1-5 gives the whole variable domain DTGVSQNPRHKITKRGQNVTFRCDPISEHNRLYWYRQTLGQGPEFLTYFQNEAQLEKSRLLSDRFSAERPKGSFSTLEIQRTEQGDSAMYLCASSLGGISNQPQHFGDGTRLSIL.

The rearrangement joins TRBV7-3 to TRBJ2-3; 9 bases match TRBD1. The CDR3 consists of 17 residues. CDR1 SGHTA and CDR2 FQGTGA come from the germline V gene. V gave up 5 bases and J gave up 4 bases; unmatched junction bases: 13. The CDR3 DNA sequence: TGTGCCAGCAGCCCCCACCCAGGACAGGGGATTGCAGATACGCAGTATTTT. Its protein product is CASSPHPGQGIADTQYF.

This clonotype has only a few counts. The rearrangement links TRBV10-1 to TRBJ1-3; D not certain. Trimming shortened V by 0 bases and J by 2 bases, and 5 bases separated the two germline ends. The CDR3 totals 14 residues. Germline lookup yields CDR1 WNHNN and CDR2 SYGVQD (reference sequence). CDR3 amino acids: CASSESGPGNTIYF. The DNA of the CDR3 is TGCGCCAGCAGTGAGTCGGGCCCTGGAAACACCATATATTTT.

This clonotype was seen repeatedly, ten times or more. V usage is TRBV4-3 and J usage is TRBJ2-2; D not resolved. The CDR3 totals 15 residues. The germline V gene has CDR1 LGHNA and CDR2 YSLEER. V was pared by 1 base and J by 5 bases, with 11 bases between. CDR3: CASSQATDGTGELFF. Here the CDR3 DNA reads TGCGCCAGCAGCCAAGCAACGGACGGGACCGGGGAGCTGTTTTTT.

This clonotype was counted between two and nine times. J is TRBJ1-1 and V is TRBV7-8; unclear D gene. V was clipped by 2 bases and J by 11 bases, with 15 bases between them. The CDR3 runs to 13 residues. Germline assignment: CDR1 SGHVS and CDR2 FQNEAQ. CDR3 nucleotide sequence: TGTGCCAGCAGCTTAAAAATGTGGCATGCGGCTTTCTTT. Amino acids: CASSLKMWHAAFF. Full variable domain (remainder filled in from reference TRBV7-8 and TRBJ1-1): GAGVSQSPRYKVAKRGQDVALRCDPISGHVSLFWYQQALGQGPEFLTYFQNEAQLDKSGLPSDRFFAERPEGSVSTLKIQRTQQEDSAVYLCASSLKMWHAAFFGQGTRLTVV.

This clonotype was counted ten times or more. The chain is built from TRBV4-1 and TRBJ1-1, with D uncertain. The CDR3 is 12 residues long. V was cut by 2 bases and J by 0 bases, with 1 base left in between. Per germline, CDR1 MGHRA and CDR2 YSYEKL. The chain's CDR3 is CASSQLNTEAFF. The CDR3 DNA reads as TGCGCCAGCAGCCAACTGAACACTGAAGCTTTCTTT.

V usage is TRBV5-1 and J usage is TRBJ2-1, with 12 bases that match TRBD1. CDR3 size: 16 residues. The V and J ends lost 4 bases and 6 bases, in that order; junction bases with no gene match: 8. CDR1 is SGHRS and CDR2 is YFSETQ in the germline V gene. CDR3 in amino acids: CASSPQTGQGANEQFF. The DNA for the CDR3 is TGCGCCAGCAGCCCCCAAACGGGACAGGGGGCCAATGAGCAGTTCTTC.

Comment on this clonotype: This clone may be a read error of a much larger clone one base away. V usage is TRBV4-1 and J usage is TRBJ1-2, with D hard to call. The CDR3 is 16 residues long. The V gene's germline CDR1 is MGHRA and CDR2 YSYEKL. CDR3 sequence: CASSHPPSRRNYGFTF. The CDR3 region has the DNA TGCGCCAGCAGCCATCCCCCCTCGAGGAGAAACTATGGCTTCACCTTC.

The CDR3 protein is CASSSRTVARNSPLHF. CDR3 DNA sequence: TGTGCCAGCAGCTCGCGGACAGTCGCCCGTAATTCACCCCTCCACTTT. This rearrangement joins TRBV5-6 to TRBJ1-6; tentative D call: TRBD1 (6 bases). Trimming removed 3 bases at V and 6 bases at J, with 16 bases between. Germline V gives CDR1 SGHDT, CDR2 YYEEEE. The CDR3 is 16 residues long.

This clonotype appeared many times. The CDR3 is CASSLERPAEAFF. The CDR3 nucleotides are TGTGCCAGCAGCTTAGAGCGCCCAGCTGAAGCTTTCTTT. This rearrangement joins TRBV11-2 to TRBJ1-1, with no clear D. The CDR3 extends over 13 amino acids. Germline V gives CDR1 SGHAT, CDR2 FQNNGV. V was clipped by 0 bases and J by 6 bases, with 8 bases between them.